Listed below are T cell receptor beta chains from one sample, sequenced in a study of blood T cell repertoires in COVID-19. Sequenced by immunoSEQ multiplex PCR; TCRdb stores in-frame clones only, minus some. The repertoire consists of about 98,000 clones, with 87% occurring once and the leading ten covering 4.5%. Input material: peripheral blood. The receptor source for this set is a man aged 70-80 years with acute or convalescent COVID-19. The CDR3 runs from the conserved cysteine through the conserved F or W. D genes are given only for firm matches. The listing skips clone size in some rows; elsewhere it reads once, few, many or a size class.

CDR3aa	CDR3nt	d_gene	abundance	v_gene	j_gene
CASSQVSGGREGTQYF	TGTGCCAGCAGCCAAGTGTCGGGGGGCAGGGAGGGTACGCAGTATTTT	.	.	TRBV4-2	TRBJ2-3
CASSYGGVGNTEAFF	TGTGCCAGCAGTTACGGGGGGGTTGGGAACACTGAAGCTTTCTTT	.	.	TRBV6-6	TRBJ1-1
CASSLIGAEQFF	TGTGCCAGCAGCCTTATCGGTGCTGAGCAGTTCTTC	.	.	TRBV7-9	TRBJ2-1
CASTLDLTNDEQFF	TGCGCCAGTACCCTGGACTTGACTAATGATGAGCAGTTCTTC	.	.	TRBV5-1	TRBJ2-1
CASSLSGQGYGYTF	TGTGCCAGCAGCTTATCAGGACAGGGATACGGCTACACCTTC	TRBD1	.	TRBV7-3	TRBJ1-2
CASSPPGGNEQFF	TGTGCCAGCAGCCCCCCGGGGGGCAATGAGCAGTTCTTC	TRBD2	.	TRBV7-3	TRBJ2-1
CASSRDRVAEAFF	TGCGCCAGCAGTAGGGACAGGGTGGCTGAAGCTTTCTTT	TRBD1	.	TRBV10-1	TRBJ1-1
CASSPRGQEPNYGYTF	TGTGCCAGCTCACCAAGAGGACAGGAACCTAACTATGGCTACACCTTC	TRBD1	.	TRBV18	TRBJ1-2
CAISEAENQPQHF	TGTGCCATCAGTGAGGCTGAGAATCAGCCCCAGCATTTT	.	.	TRBV10-3	TRBJ1-5
CASTRGGTDEAFF	TGTGCCAGCACCCGGGGGGGCACCGATGAAGCTTTCTTT	.	.	TRBV7-8	TRBJ1-1
CASSSTGAGNTIYF	TGCGCCAGCAGCTCTACAGGGGCTGGAAACACCATATATTTT	TRBD1	once	TRBV5-1	TRBJ1-3
CASSLDRGAAFF	TGTGCCAGCAGCTTAGACAGGGGGGCAGCTTTCTTT	TRBD1	.	TRBV3-1/TRBV3-2	TRBJ1-1
CASTTNSHGYTF	TGTGCCAGCACGACAAACTCGCATGGCTACACCTTC	.	.	TRBV6-5	TRBJ1-2
CASSDRHGIDTGELFF	TGTGCCAGCAGTGACCGACACGGCATAGACACCGGGGAGCTGTTTTTT	.	.	TRBV6-1	TRBJ2-2
CASSPLGTSGSKNIQYF	TGTGCCAGCAGTCCCCTAGGGACTAGCGGATCCAAAAACATTCAGTACTTC	TRBD2	.	TRBV27	TRBJ2-4
CASSLWGVEKLFF	TGTGCCAGCAGCTTGTGGGGGGTCGAAAAACTGTTTTTT	.	.	TRBV5-6	TRBJ1-4
CASSLTGRGPNNSPLHF	TGTGCCAGCAGCTTAACGGGCAGGGGGCCAAATAATTCACCCCTCCACTTT	TRBD1	few	TRBV7-3	TRBJ1-6
CASSEILSGGATDTQYF	TGTGCCAGCAGTGAAATTTTGAGCGGGGGTGCCACAGATACGCAGTATTTT	TRBD2	.	TRBV6-1	TRBJ2-3
CASSEGPTRVLGEQFF	TGTGCCAGCAGTGAAGGCCCAACTAGGGTACTGGGCGAGCAGTTCTTC	.	few	TRBV6-1	TRBJ2-1
CASSLRTGVGNSPLHF	TGTGCCAGCAGCTTGAGGACAGGGGTCGGTAATTCACCCCTCCACTTT	TRBD1	.	TRBV5-6	TRBJ1-6
CASSFAQGKNEQFF	TGTGCCAGCAGCTTCGCCCAGGGCAAGAATGAGCAGTTCTTC	.	.	TRBV5-4	TRBJ2-1
CASSEYGRGKLFF	TGTGCCAGCAGTGAATACGGCAGAGGGAAACTGTTTTTT	.	.	TRBV6-1	TRBJ1-4
CASSQDLLAGGPTDTQYF	TGCGCCAGCAGCCAAGATCTCCTAGCGGGGGGGCCAACAGATACGCAGTATTTT	TRBD2	.	TRBV4-1	TRBJ2-3
CASSEARGNSPLHF	TGTGCCAGCAGTGAAGCGAGGGGGAATTCACCCCTCCACTTT	.	few	TRBV2	TRBJ1-6
CAISNIRGGQETQYF	TGTGCCATCAGCAACATACGGGGGGGACAAGAGACCCAGTACTTC	TRBD2	.	TRBV10-3	TRBJ2-5
CASGLVLGTGGLSSSYEQYF	TGTGCTAGTGGTTTGGTACTTGGGACAGGGGGCCTCTCGAGCTCCTACGAGCAGTACTTC	TRBD1	.	TRBV12-5	TRBJ2-7
CASSIGPNTEAFF	TGTGCCAGTAGTATAGGGCCGAACACTGAAGCTTTCTTT	.	.	TRBV19	TRBJ1-1
CASSTDRGTEAFF	TGTGCCAGCAGCACGGACAGGGGAACTGAAGCTTTCTTT	TRBD1	.	TRBV5-5	TRBJ1-1
CASSLTGTGPSTLHF	TGTGCCAGTAGTCTGACCGGGACAGGGCCAAGCACCCTCCACTTT	TRBD1	.	TRBV19	TRBJ1-6
CASNGGTDTQYF	TGTGCCAGCAACGGAGGCACAGATACGCAGTATTTT	.	.	TRBV7-2	TRBJ2-3
CASSRGTGDLETQYF	TGTGCCAGCAGCCGTGGGACAGGGGATTTGGAGACCCAGTACTTC	TRBD1	many	TRBV3-1/TRBV3-2	TRBJ2-5
CASSSGLAIDTQYF	TGTGCCAGCAGCTCGGGACTAGCGATAGATACGCAGTATTTT	TRBD2	.	TRBV7-3	TRBJ2-3
CASSRPGHKEGYTF	TGTGCCAGCAGCAGACCGGGACATAAGGAAGGCTACACCTTC	.	.	TRBV5-4	TRBJ1-2
CASSQEGYTQYF	TGTGCCAGCAGCCAGGAAGGATATACGCAGTATTTT	.	.	TRBV7-3	TRBJ2-3
CASRIRGNYGYTF	TGTGCCAGCAGAATCAGGGGGAACTATGGCTACACCTTC	TRBD1	.	TRBV28	TRBJ1-2
CASSLATGNGYTF	TGTGCCAGCAGCTTGGCAACGGGGAATGGCTACACCTTC	.	.	TRBV5-4	TRBJ1-2
CASSPTTGNTEAFF	TGTGCCAGCAGCCCTACTACAGGGAACACTGAAGCTTTCTTT	.	.	TRBV9	TRBJ1-1